This TCR beta chain originates from a study of control samples from healthy donors and cancer patients. Data came from immunoSEQ multiplex PCR; TCRdb stores just in-frame clones and leaves some out. Here the sample spans about 160,000 clones, around nine tenths being singletons. The CDR3 covers 13 residues. V dropped 5 bases and J dropped 11; count of bases not matched to a gene: 5. Germline V gene data show CDR1 as LNHNV and CDR2 as YYDKDF (reference sequence). The chain employs TRBV15 and TRBJ1-5; 11 nucleotides line up with TRBD1. The sample taken for sequencing was blood. The sequence was obtained from a man aged 25 to 45 in good health. The CDR3 sequence is CATSGTGGSTQHF. The CDR3 DNA sequence: TGTGCCACCAGCGGGACAGGGGGATCGACCCAGCATTTT.